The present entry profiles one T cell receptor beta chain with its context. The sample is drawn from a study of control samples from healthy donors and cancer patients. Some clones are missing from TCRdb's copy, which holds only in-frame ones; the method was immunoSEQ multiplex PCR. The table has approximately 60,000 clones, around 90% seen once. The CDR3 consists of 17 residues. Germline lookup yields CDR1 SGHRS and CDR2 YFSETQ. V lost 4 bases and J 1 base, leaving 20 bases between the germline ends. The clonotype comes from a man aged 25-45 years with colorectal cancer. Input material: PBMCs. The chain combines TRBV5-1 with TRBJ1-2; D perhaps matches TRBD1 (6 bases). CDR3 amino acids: CASSRGGSGVFNYGYTF. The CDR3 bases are TGCGCCAGCAGCCGGGGTGGATCAGGGGTGTTTAACTATGGCTACACCTTC.